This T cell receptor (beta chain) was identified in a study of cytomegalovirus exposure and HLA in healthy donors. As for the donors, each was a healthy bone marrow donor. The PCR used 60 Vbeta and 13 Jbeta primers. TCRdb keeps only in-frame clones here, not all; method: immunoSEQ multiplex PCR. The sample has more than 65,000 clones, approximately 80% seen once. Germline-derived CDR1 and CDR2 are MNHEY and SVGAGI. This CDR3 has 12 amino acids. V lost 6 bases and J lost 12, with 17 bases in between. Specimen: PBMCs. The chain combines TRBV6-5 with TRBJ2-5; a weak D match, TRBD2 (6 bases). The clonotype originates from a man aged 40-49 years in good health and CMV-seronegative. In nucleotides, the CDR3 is TGTGCCAGCAGATCGGGACTCGAGATGGAGTACTTC. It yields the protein CASRSGLEMEYF.